The T cell receptor beta chain described here comes from a study of shared clonotypes between healthy human individuals. All participating donors were Caucasian adults from Nashville, Tennessee. Study results and caveats: Larger richness was generally estimated for naive than memory subsets.

Repertoires were generated with immunoSEQ multiplex PCR, while TCRdb's copy carries only in-frame clones and drops some. This sample has some 1,600,000 clones; 95% to 99% occur once, and the top ten carry about 0.45%. A note on this clone: The antigen is undetermined.

This CDR3 comprises 14 residues. V lost 4 bases and J 0 bases, leaving 6 bases between the germline ends. In germline, CDR1 is KGHSH, CDR2 LQKENI. The sequence came from a man aged 25 to 45 in good health. Material for sequencing was naive CD4+ T cells sorted from blood. Sample subset: CD45RA+ positively selected. This rearrangement joins TRBV18 to TRBJ2-2; no clear D. CDR3 DNA: TGTGCCAGCTCACTTGGAGCGAACACCGGGGAGCTGTTTTTT. Encoded protein: CASSLGANTGELFF. Supplemented by reference TRBV18 and TRBJ2-2, the full variable domain reads NAGVMQNPRHLVRRRGQEARLRCSPMKGHSHVYWYRQLPEEGLKFMVYLQKENIIDESGMPKERFSAEFPKEGPSILRIQQVVRGDSAAYFCASSLGANTGELFFGEGSRLTVL.